This T cell receptor (beta chain) was sequenced in a study of response to subunit inactivated influenza vaccine. Overall study findings and caveats: After each seasonal influenza vaccination, few new T cells are recruited, the authors suggested.

Each CDR3 protein is one row after TCRdb ran MiXCR on the RT-PCR reads. The table has roughly 670,000 distinct CDR3 sequences, roughly 15% seen once; the top ten hold around 7.6%. The V gene's germline CDR1 is MNHEY and CDR2 SVGEGT. V shed 2 bases and J 0 bases; nucleotides not matched to a gene: 0. The CDR3 runs to 15 residues. This clonotype was seen a single time. Its antigen remains unknown. This chain connects TRBV6-2 or TRBV6-3 to TRBJ2-5; 10 bases align to TRBD2. The clonotype originates from a man in his forties or fifties who received an inactivated influenza vaccine. The sample consisted of PBMCs from blood, taken 14 days before vaccination. In nucleotides, the CDR3 is TGTGCCAGCAGTTACGGGACTAGCGACCAAGAGACCCAGTACTTC. It yields the protein CASSYGTSDQETQYF.